The source of this TCR beta chain is a study of T cells in Graves' hyperthyroidism and ophthalmopathy. RNA transcripts gave rise to amplified TCR beta CDR3 regions. TCR CDR3 underwent first-round RT-PCR with the HTBI primer set. TCRdb reprocessed the multiplex PCR reads with MiXCR, giving one entry per CDR3 protein. The sample records about 500,000 distinct CDR3 sequences, 13% to 15% being singletons. Germline V gene sequence: CDR1 SGHVS, CDR2 FNYEAQ. This CDR3 comprises 13 residues. V shed 5 bases and J shed 4 bases, with 12 bases lying between them. This TCR derives from a woman aged 18 to 35 with Graves' hyperthyroidism. The specimen was blood. V and J are TRBV7-6 and TRBJ2-7; TRBD1 might be the D (5 bases). CDR3 nucleotides: TGTGCCAGCAGCATGACAGAGCAGTACGAGCAGTACTTC. Its protein product is CASSMTEQYEQYF.